These 5 T cell receptor beta chains came from one sample sequenced in a study of shared clonotypes between healthy human individuals. The data were produced by immunoSEQ multiplex PCR, yet TCRdb's version contains in-frame clones alone and is incomplete. The repertoire has a few million clones, roughly 92% of them found once; the top ten carry about 0.13%. What was sequenced was naive CD4+ T cells sorted from blood. Sample subset: CD45RA+ positively selected. The source is a man between 18 and 35 years old in good health.

This chain joins TRBV18 and TRBJ2-7; TRBD1 is a possible D gene (6 bases). V dropped 3 bases and J dropped 5 bases, with 20 bases sitting between them. Per the germline V gene, CDR1 is KGHSH and CDR2 is LQKENI. CDR3 length: 16 residues. CDR3 sequence reads: CASSPLTGYREDEQYF. The CDR3 DNA reads TGTGCCAGCTCACCGCTGACAGGTTATAGAGAAGACGAGCAGTACTTC.

This sequence joins TRBV7-2 and TRBJ2-3, with D uncertain. This CDR3 has 16 amino acids. The germline CDR1 and CDR2 sequences are SGHTA and FQGNSA. The V end lost 5 bases, the J end lost 0 bases, and 15 bases lay between the germline ends. CDR3 residues: CASSPKGTSSTDTQYF. The CDR3, as DNA: TGTGCCAGCAGCCCCAAAGGTACAAGCAGCACAGATACGCAGTATTTT.

This sequence joins TRBV6-5 and TRBJ2-3, with D perhaps TRBD2 (6 bases). The CDR3 has 13 residues. Germline V gives CDR1 MNHEY, CDR2 SVGAGI. The V and J ends lost 10 bases and 3 bases respectively, with 14 bases between them. CDR3 in amino acids: CATGRGETDTQYF. CDR3 DNA: TGTGCCACCGGGAGAGGGGAGACAGATACGCAGTATTTT.

The chain uses TRBV6-5 and TRBJ1-2; the D is unclear. Trimming took 6 bases from V and 4 from J, leaving 15 bases between them. Germline lookup yields CDR1 MNHEY and CDR2 SVGAGI. The CDR3 covers 14 residues. The CDR3 coding sequence is TGTGCCAGCAGACTAGTACAGACCTCCTATGGCTACACCTTC. Encoded protein: CASRLVQTSYGYTF.

This clone was seen just once. The V and J genes are TRBV21-1 and TRBJ2-3; the D call in the table, TRBD2, was not verified against the DNA. TRBV21-1 is noted as a pseudogene. The CDR3 is 22 amino acids. CDR3: CASSRGTSGSPGPLSSTDTQYF. The CDR3 region has the DNA TGTGCCAGCAGCAGAGGGACTAGCGGGAGCCCCGGCCCCCTATCTAGCACAGATACGCAGTATTTT.